These T cell receptor beta chains were read from a single sample in a study of T cells expressing NK-cell markers. TCRdb processed the 5' RACE reads again and assigns one entry to each CDR3 protein, with no DNA. The sample holds 200,000 to 300,000 distinct CDR3 sequences. The sequenced sample consisted of blood T cells: a sorted CD56 or NKG2C T cell subset, CD4+ or CD8+ T cells, or bulk PBMC T cells (not recorded which). The receptors come from a woman between 18 and 70 years old in good health. Each CDR3 is given with its conserved first and last residue. Each record gives: J gene, CDR3 length, V gene, CDR3 protein.

J: TRBJ2-1; length: 15; V: TRBV4-1; CDR3: CASTQAWDRYNEQFF
J: TRBJ2-2; length: 14; V: TRBV3-1; CDR3: CASSPGTRTGELFF
J: TRBJ1-2; length: 11; V: TRBV20-1; CDR3: CSTPDLNGYTF
J: TRBJ2-7; length: 15; V: TRBV5-1; CDR3: CASSSLTSGVYEQYF
J: TRBJ1-6; length: 14; V: TRBV9; CDR3: CASSVDSENSPLHF
J: TRBJ1-4; length: 14; V: TRBV5-1; CDR3: CASSLGWENEKLFF
J: TRBJ2-1; length: 16; V: TRBV19; CDR3: CASSIEGHSSYNEQFF
J: TRBJ2-1; length: 18; V: TRBV24-1; CDR3: CATSDPSPWGGANNEQFF
J: TRBJ2-7; length: 13; V: TRBV9; CDR3: CASSPGLVHEQYF
J: TRBJ1-4; length: 15; V: TRBV11-2; CDR3: CASSFGETRNEKLFF
J: TRBJ2-6; length: 16; V: TRBV4-3; CDR3: CASSQDVGSGANVLTF
J: TRBJ2-6; length: 19; V: TRBV12-5; CDR3: CASGPTRDRALSGANVLTF
J: TRBJ1-1; length: 13; V: TRBV30; CDR3: CAWSEGMNTEAFF
J: TRBJ1-6; length: 16; V: TRBV12-3/TRBV12-4; CDR3: CASSLYRDSYNSPLHF
J: TRBJ2-1; length: 15; V: TRBV5-1; CDR3: CASSSQGLAGPEQFF
J: TRBJ2-3; length: 14; V: TRBV20-1; CDR3: CSAPRQSGTDTQYF
J: TRBJ2-2; length: 14; V: TRBV24-1; CDR3: CATGTGRGPGELFF
J: TRBJ2-7; length: 15; V: TRBV28; CDR3: CASSLRGTGDNEQYF
J: TRBJ2-1; length: 13; V: TRBV12-3/TRBV12-4; CDR3: CASSLSGRHEQFF
J: TRBJ2-3; length: 13; V: TRBV12-3/TRBV12-4; CDR3: CASTVGRTDTQYF
J: TRBJ2-2; length: 16; V: TRBV18; CDR3: CASSPMLAGNTGELFF
J: TRBJ2-2; length: 13; V: TRBV5-4; CDR3: CASSLVSRRELFF
J: TRBJ1-2; length: 16; V: TRBV5-6; CDR3: CASSFNLRDWDLGYTF
J: TRBJ2-3; length: 15; V: TRBV12-3/TRBV12-4; CDR3: CASNRGGAGADTQYF
J: TRBJ2-5; length: 16; V: TRBV5-1; CDR3: CASSFPGLAGQETQYF
J: TRBJ1-1; length: 13; V: TRBV5-1; CDR3: CASRREENTEAFF
J: TRBJ1-5; length: 14; V: TRBV12-3/TRBV12-4; CDR3: CASSDSYSNQPQHF
J: TRBJ2-1; length: 12; V: TRBV20-1; CDR3: CSVATSGNEQFF
J: TRBJ2-3; length: 14; V: TRBV20-1; CDR3: CSARRGEVGDTQYF
J: TRBJ1-1; length: 13; V: TRBV7-3; CDR3: CASSSLANTEAFF